Included here is one TCR beta chain sequence, with context. This clonotype was counted between two and nine times. The antigen it binds to is not known. No base quality information exists; no much larger clone differs at one position. Including the terminal cysteine and phenylalanine, the CDR3 comprises 12 residues. Only CDR3 DNA is held: 36 bases, read in frame from base 1. Deletion took 0 bases off V and 15 bases off J, with a span of 12 bases between the germline ends. The germline V gene (reference sequence) sets CDR1 to LNHNV and CDR2 to YYDKDF. Hyperthyroidism patients were newly diagnosed, with disease duration under 2 months, and aged 18 to 65 years. Patients with uncontrolled infections, other autoimmune diseases, pregnancy or lactation were excluded. Clinical symptoms, serum thyroxine and TRAb, thyroid ultrasound, and orbital computed tomography formed the basis for the diagnoses. Blood from progressor patients was drawn when they were first diagnosed with hyperthyroidism, before any ophthalmopathy symptoms appeared. Ficoll-Paque density gradient centrifugation was used to isolate PBMCs from around 10 ml of fresh peripheral blood. Progressor patients were first diagnosed with Graves' hyperthyroidism and then developed ophthalmopathy during follow-up. Total RNA was extracted using Trizol reagent, and RNA quality was assessed on an Agilent 2100 Bioanalyzer.

These data belong to a study of T cells in Graves' hyperthyroidism and ophthalmopathy (dated by TCRdb to about 2019). In terms of the full investigation: Peripheral blood was sampled at the time of initial diagnosis, prior to any treatment. The study also compared thyroid tissue and blood T-cell repertoires from about six Graves' hyperthyroidism patients. TCR V-J signatures able to tell the groups apart were searched for in a discovery cohort of approximately 95 patients, of whom roughly 42 had Graves' ophthalmopathy and about 55 had stable Graves' hyperthyroidism. Following sampling, methimazole starting at 30 mg daily was given to hyperthyroidism patients, and high-dose intravenous methylprednisolone was given to ophthalmopathy patients. The paper reports TCR Vbeta CDR3 sequencing of over 120 peripheral blood samples: 43 ophthalmopathy, under 80 hyperthyroidism and 17 progressor patients. The 100 or so discovery patients were divided at random into training and test sets in a 7:3 ratio. Prospective prediction of ophthalmopathy was tested in an independent validation cohort of 18 to 20 hyperthyroidism patients and some 17 patients who later progressed to ophthalmopathy. Results the study describes overall, beyond this receptor: Most expanded thyroid clonotypes (frequency above 0.001) were also detected in blood, a finding suggesting that blood repertoires may reflect thyroid immune responses. No statistical method was used to fix the sample size in advance, and group allocation was not hidden from the investigators. In validation, the model predicted progression to ophthalmopathy a median of roughly 6.2 months before onset, with 70% to 71% sensitivity and just under 75% specificity. A model built on a 13 V-J signature distinguished ophthalmopathy from stable hyperthyroidism, reaching about 88% sensitivity and around 81% specificity in cross-validation and 80%/75% in testing.

TCR beta CDR3 regions were amplified from RNA transcripts. The TCR CDR3 was subjected to a first round of RT-PCR using the HTBI primer set and the Qiagen OneStep RT-PCR kit. Libraries were constructed in a second round of multiplex PCR, after which size selection and purification were carried out. The libraries were sequenced on an Illumina HiSeq2000 using paired-end 100 bp reads. On the study's bioinformatics: Raw data were processed with SOAPnuke, discarding reads with adapters, uncalled bases, mean Phred below 15, or no exact constant-primer or identifier match. High-quality paired reads were merged with COPE v1.2.5, and unique nucleotide sequences were defined as clonotypes. Clonotypes were aligned to IMGT TRBV, TRBD and TRBJ reference segments using MiTCR v1.1. Analysis was restricted to V-J combinations with a frequency above 0.0001, which covered approximately 99% of repertoires. The TCS score was defined as F50 (clonal expansion) divided by E x V (chaos), with BLOSUM62-based TCRdist calculated between CDR3 peptides within each V-J. Welch's t-statistics and random forest reduced fewer than 600 V-J features to under 15, which were used in a naive Bayes classifier (R e1071). Clones were called with MiXCR by TCRdb after fastp trimmed the public reads at Q25, and only in-frame beta chains were retained. Every distinct CDR3 protein forms one entry, paired with its most common genes and DNA. TCRdb, not the original authors, processed these V and J calls. Across this sample there are a few hundred thousand distinct CDR3 sequences, with 15% to 18% seen only once. Around a quarter of the sample rests with the top ten.

The specimen sequenced was blood. Recombination connected TRBV15 to TRBJ2-1; a tentative D match to TRBD2 spans 6 bases. The sequence was collected from a woman between 18 and 29 years old with Graves' hyperthyroidism that later progressed to Graves' ophthalmopathy. The DNA reads TGTGCCACCAGCAGAGATTGGGGGGTCCTGTTCTTC. Translated, this is CATSRDWGVLFF.